What follows is one TCR beta chain and its context. Germline V CDR1 and CDR2: MDHEN, SYDVKM. The CDR3 sequence is 16 residues long. V shed 5 bases, J shed 2 bases, and the junction held 7 bases outside the gene matches. This sample is drawn from a study of OX40 agonist ivuxolimab in advanced cancers. Study-level background: Age averaged around 54 years (range roughly 23 to 79), and approximately 80% were male.

Assay used: immunoSEQ multiplex PCR; TCRdb lists only in-frame clones, some missing. The repertoire holds approximately 100,000 clones, 90% to 95% seen once, with about 0.31% in the top ten. The sequences come from CD4+ or CD8+ T cells sorted from blood, collected in a trial of the OX40 agonist ivuxolimab. This receptor was obtained from an adult with an advanced solid tumor such as melanoma, head and neck, liver or kidney cancer. The rearrangement joins TRBV28 to TRBJ2-1; 9 nucleotides line up with TRBD2. The CDR3, as DNA: TGTGCCAGCAGTCCCGCCAGCGGGAGGACCTACAATGAGCAGTTCTTC. Protein product: CASSPASGRTYNEQFF.